A single sample is the source of the 18 T cell receptor beta chains below, sequenced in a study of regulatory T cells in long-lasting Graves disease. Described time point: newly diagnosed GD, antithyroid drugs for less than 3 months. The TCR library was prepared using RNA isolated from PBMCs. CDR3 regions were amplified by Arm-PCR using iRepertoire HTBI primers to build TCR beta libraries. TCRdb itself ran the multiplex PCR reads through MiXCR, one entry per CDR3 protein. The sample has around 230,000 distinct CDR3 sequences, around 19% seen once; the top ten hold approximately 20%. The sequences come from peripheral blood mononuclear cells (PBMCs), collected at new diagnosis, from a patient treated with antithyroid drugs. These receptors were taken from a female donor with Graves disease.

The table lists this clonotype with many counts. The J gene is TRBJ1-2, the V gene TRBV7-2; 12 nucleotides agree with TRBD1. Germline-derived CDR1 and CDR2 are SGHTA and FQGNSA. The CDR3 has 14 residues. Trimming took 5 bases from V and 7 from J; bases not matched to a gene: 5. The CDR3: CASSLGQGAGGYTF. In nucleotides, the CDR3 is TGTGCCAGCAGCCTGGGACAGGGGGCTGGTGGCTACACCTTC. The full variable domain, with the rest looked up from reference TRBV7-2 and TRBJ1-2, is GAGVSQSPSNKVTEKGKDVELRCDPISGHTALYWYRQSLGQGLEFLIYFQGNSAPDKSGLPSDRFSAERTGGSVSTLTIQRTQQEDSAVYLCASSLGQGAGGYTFGSGTRLTVV.

In the case of this clonotype: One end of the junction does not line up with germline, which may come from a read error. This chain uses TRBV6-1 with TRBJ1-2, with 7 nucleotides matching TRBD1. This CDR3 is 15 amino acids long. Per the germline V gene, CDR1 is MNHNS and CDR2 is SASEGT. The CDR3 DNA reads as TGTGCCTGCAGGCCGTTTGAGGGGGCTGAAGGTGGCTACACCTTC. Protein: CACRPFEGAEGGYTF.

This clonotype was seen at least ten times. The genes are TRBV7-2 and TRBJ1-2; D uncertain. CDR1 is SGHTA, CDR2 FQGNSA, per germline. The V end lost 4 bases, the J end lost 4 bases, and 7 bases lay between the germline ends. CDR3 length: 12 amino acids. For the CDR3, the DNA is TGTGCCAGCAGCTCTCGGGGCTATGGCTACACCTTC. This translates into CASSSRGYGYTF.

This clonotype was detected many times. The chain has TRBV11-1 and TRBJ1-2; D might be TRBD1 (5 bases). From germline, CDR1 is SGHAT and CDR2 FQDESV (reference sequence). V lost 5 bases, J lost 4 bases, and 11 bases lay in between. The CDR3 covers 13 residues. The CDR3 spells CASSPRTFYGYTF. The CDR3 region has the DNA TGTGCCAGCAGCCCCCGGACATTCTATGGCTACACCTTC.

On this clonotype itself: Since a far larger clone is one base different, this is likely a read error. The chain links TRBV7-3 to TRBJ2-4, with 7 nucleotides matching TRBD1. The CDR3 has 13 residues. Germline V gene data show CDR1 as SGHTA and CDR2 as FQGTGA. The CDR3, as DNA: TGTGCCAGCCAAGGACAGGAGATGAATGAGCGGTTCTTC. Protein: CASQGQEMNERFF.

This clonotype was seen ten or more times. The V gene is TRBV7-9, the J gene TRBJ2-3, with 9 bases aligning to TRBD2. The V and J ends lost 6 bases and 2 bases, in that order; junction bases with no gene match: 6. Per germline, CDR1 SEHNR and CDR2 FQNEAQ (reference sequence). This CDR3 comprises 15 residues. For the CDR3, the DNA is TGTGCCAGCAGAAAAGGGACTAGCCCCACAGATACGCAGTATTTT. Residues: CASRKGTSPTDTQYF.

This clonotype was seen many times. The V gene is TRBV24-1, the J gene TRBJ2-3, with TRBD2 identical over 14 bases. The V and J ends lost 3 bases and 4 bases, in that order; junction bases with no gene match: 8. CDR3 length equals 18 residues. Germline CDR1 and CDR2: KGHDR and SFDVKD. CDR3 coding DNA: TGTGCCACCAGTGATACGGGACTAGCGGGAGTATTAGCAGATACGCAGTATTTT. This encodes CATSDTGLAGVLADTQYF.

In this sample, this clonotype turned up many times. The rearrangement uses TRBV20-1 and TRBJ2-1; 12 bases fit TRBD2. The CDR3 has 14 amino acids. Unmatched junction bases numbered 3, after V lost 1 base and J lost 8 bases. The germline gives CDR1 DFQATT, CDR2 SNEGSKA (reference sequence). In nucleotides, the CDR3 is TGCAGTGCTAGAGGACTAGCGGGAGTTTATGAGCAGTTCTTC. It codes for CSARGLAGVYEQFF.

This clonotype was recorded at least ten times. V gene TRBV20-1 combines with J gene TRBJ2-7, with D uncertain. Trimming left V 0 bases short and J 4 bases short, with 4 bases between. CDR3 size: 11 residues. The germline V gene has CDR1 DFQATT and CDR2 SNEGSKA (reference sequence). CDR3 residues: CSAREQYEQYF. The DNA of the CDR3 is TGCAGTGCTAGAGAACAGTACGAGCAGTACTTC.

This clonotype was seen once. The chain couples TRBV7-9 to TRBJ1-5; D not resolved. Trimming shortened V by 1 base and J by 0 bases, and 10 bases separated the two germline ends. The CDR3 contains 16 residues. Germline-derived CDR1 and CDR2 are SEHNR and FQNEAQ (reference sequence). CDR3: CASSLVLGNSNQPQHF. The CDR3 region has the DNA TGTGCCAGCAGCTTAGTTTTAGGGAATAGCAATCAGCCCCAGCATTTT. Complete variable domain (other parts from reference TRBV7-9 and TRBJ1-5): DTGVSQNPRHKITKRGQNVTFRCDPISEHNRLYWYRQTLGQGPEFLTYFQNEAQLEKSRLLSDRFSAERPKGSFSTLEIQRTEQGDSAMYLCASSLVLGNSNQPQHFGDGTRLSIL.

This clonotype was observed at least ten times. The rearrangement joins TRBV19 to TRBJ1-1; D possibly corresponds to TRBD1 (5 bases). This CDR3 has 14 residues. Trimming stripped 1 base from V and 5 bases from J, with 11 bases between. CDR1 and CDR2 (germline): LNHDA, SQIVND (reference sequence). The CDR3, as DNA: TGTGCCAGTAGTATAGGGGGGGTTGTGACTGAAGCTTTCTTT. This codes for CASSIGGVVTEAFF.

This clonotype was observed at least ten times. This chain links TRBV5-5 with TRBJ1-4; TRBD1 is a possible D gene (6 bases). The CDR3 loop spans 15 amino acids. V lost 2 bases, J lost 10 bases, and 18 bases lay in between. Germline V CDR1 and CDR2: SGHKS, YYEKEE (reference sequence). CDR3 bases: TGTGCCAGCAGCTTCCAGGGAGGGGGAACGGGAAAACTGTTTTTT. This gives the protein CASSFQGGGTGKLFF.

This rearrangement joins TRBV2 to TRBJ2-1; TRBD2 agrees at 9 bases. This CDR3 region has 13 residues. CDR1 is SNHLY, CDR2 FYNNEI, per germline. Germline trimming cut 8 bases from V and 7 bases from J; bases unmatched to any gene: 6. CDR3 coding DNA: TGTGCCAGCGGGGCGGGAGGGTTTAATGAGCAGTTCTTC. It yields the protein CASGAGGFNEQFF.

This clonotype was counted many times. This rearrangement joins TRBV3-1 to TRBJ2-7, with D possibly being TRBD2 (5 bases). The CDR3 spans 13 residues. The V and J ends lost 2 bases and 2 bases respectively, with 7 bases between them. Germline-derived CDR1 and CDR2 are LGHDT and YNNKEL (reference sequence). CDR3 nucleotide sequence: TGTGCCAGCAGCCAAAAAGCGGCCTACGAGCAGTACTTC. This gives the protein CASSQKAAYEQYF.

This clonotype was seen just once. A read error may be the cause here, since a much bigger clone is one base away. Since the CDR3 does not end with the conserved phenylalanine or tryptophan, this likely comes from a read error. V gene TRBV20-1 combines with J gene TRBJ2-5, with TRBD1 as a possible D gene (6 bases). The germline V gene encodes CDR1 DFQATT and CDR2 SNEGSKA (reference sequence). V was shortened by 6 bases and J by 0 bases, with 17 bases between the two germline ends. The CDR3 is 15 residues long. The CDR3 protein is CSANRDTPYQETQYL. The DNA for the CDR3 is TGCAGTGCAAACCGGGACACTCCCTACCAAGAGACCCAGTACTTA.

This clonotype appeared many times. The genes are TRBV19 and TRBJ2-7, with 7 bases fitting TRBD1. The CDR3 length is 13 residues. V dropped 8 bases and J dropped 4; count of bases not matched to a gene: 8. The germline V gene has CDR1 LNHDA and CDR2 SQIVND (reference sequence). The CDR3 spells CASADREGYEQYF. CDR3 coding DNA: TGTGCCAGTGCAGACAGGGAAGGGTACGAGCAGTACTTC.

This clonotype was counted between two and nine times. This may stem from a read error, because a much larger clone lies one nucleotide away. The chain uses TRBV4-1 and TRBJ2-5; 8 nucleotides match TRBD2. Per germline, CDR1 MGHRA and CDR2 YSYEKL. This CDR3 is 18 amino acids long. The CDR3 nucleotides read TGCGCCAGCAGCCAAGAGACTACGGGACTAGGATACCAAGGGACCCAGTACTTC. Translated, it gives CASSQETTGLGYQGTQYF.

The chain recombines TRBV12-3 or TRBV12-4 with TRBJ1-1; 7 bases agree with TRBD1. CDR3 length equals 16 residues. V was clipped by 5 bases and J by 8 bases; unmatched bases: 17. As DNA, the CDR3 is TGTGCCAGCAGTGCACAGGGGAGCGCGGGCACGGGAGAAGCTTTCTTT. Protein: CASSAQGSAGTGEAFF.